This T cell receptor beta chain comes out of a study of CD8+ T cells in alopecia areata. General observations from the study: In scalp samples, resident alphabeta T cells of normal skin are also sequenced.

In each case, RNA was isolated and then reverse transcribed into cDNA as the sequencing template. Assay used: immunoSEQ multiplex PCR; TCRdb lists only in-frame clones, some missing. This table holds under 70,000 clones, over 95% found once. Germline CDR1 SGHRS, CDR2 YFSETQ. The CDR3 has 15 residues. V trimming: 4 bases; J trimming: 6 bases; junction bases outside the gene matches: 10. Worth noting for this clone: What it recognizes is unknown.

This TCR was recovered from a human donor with alopecia areata. The sample was CD8+ T cells sorted from blood, taken at week 0. V is TRBV5-1 and J is TRBJ2-1, with 7 bases matching TRBD1. The CDR3: CASSPGTAQRNEQFF. Here the CDR3 DNA reads TGCGCCAGCAGCCCTGGGACAGCCCAGCGCAATGAGCAGTTCTTC.